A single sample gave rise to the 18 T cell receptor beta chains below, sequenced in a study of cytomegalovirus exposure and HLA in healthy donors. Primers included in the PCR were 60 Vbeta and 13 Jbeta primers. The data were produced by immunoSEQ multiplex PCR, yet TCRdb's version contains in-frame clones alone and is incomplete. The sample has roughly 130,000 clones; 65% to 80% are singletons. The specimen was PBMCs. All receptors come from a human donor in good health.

CDR3 region: CAIRGTGINTGELFF. Written as DNA, the CDR3 is TGTGCCATCAGGGGGACAGGGATCAACACCGGGGAGCTGTTTTTT. The chain couples TRBV10-3 to TRBJ2-2; 9 nucleotides align to TRBD1. The germline V gene has CDR1 ENHRY and CDR2 SYGVKD. This CDR3 has 15 residues. The trim removed 6 bases at V and 2 bases at J, leaving 4 bases unmatched.

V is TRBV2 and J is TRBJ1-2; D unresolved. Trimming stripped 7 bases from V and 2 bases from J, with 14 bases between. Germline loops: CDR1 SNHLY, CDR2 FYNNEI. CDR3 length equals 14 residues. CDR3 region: CASMSGSYNYGYTF. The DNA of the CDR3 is TGTGCCAGCATGTCGGGTTCCTACAACTATGGCTACACCTTC.

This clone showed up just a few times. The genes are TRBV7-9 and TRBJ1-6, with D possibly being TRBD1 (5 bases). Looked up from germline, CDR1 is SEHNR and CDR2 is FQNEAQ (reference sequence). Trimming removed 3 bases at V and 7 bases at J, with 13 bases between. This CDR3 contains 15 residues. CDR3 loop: CASSLVGQGNSPLHF. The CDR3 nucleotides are TGTGCCAGCAGCTTGGTCGGTCAGGGAAATTCACCCCTCCACTTT.

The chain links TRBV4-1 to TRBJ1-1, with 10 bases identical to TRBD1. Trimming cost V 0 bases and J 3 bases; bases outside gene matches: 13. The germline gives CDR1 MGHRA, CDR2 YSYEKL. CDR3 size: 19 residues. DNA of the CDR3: TGCGCCAGCAGCCAAGATTTAGTGGGGGCCGGGACAGGGGACACTGAAGCTTTCTTT. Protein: CASSQDLVGAGTGDTEAFF.

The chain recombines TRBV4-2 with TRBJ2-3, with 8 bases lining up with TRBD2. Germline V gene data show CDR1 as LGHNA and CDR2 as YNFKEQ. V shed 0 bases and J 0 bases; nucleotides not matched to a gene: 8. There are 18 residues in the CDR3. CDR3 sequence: CASSQEGSGDLSTDTQYF. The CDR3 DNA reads TGTGCCAGCAGCCAAGAGGGTAGCGGGGACCTTAGCACAGATACGCAGTATTTT.

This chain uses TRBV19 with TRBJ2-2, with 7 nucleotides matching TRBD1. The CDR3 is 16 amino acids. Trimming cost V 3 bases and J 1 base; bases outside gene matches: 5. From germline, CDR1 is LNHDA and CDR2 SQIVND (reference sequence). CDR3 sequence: CASSMTGTGNTGELFF. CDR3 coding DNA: TGTGCCAGTAGTATGACAGGGACGGGGAACACCGGGGAGCTGTTTTTT.

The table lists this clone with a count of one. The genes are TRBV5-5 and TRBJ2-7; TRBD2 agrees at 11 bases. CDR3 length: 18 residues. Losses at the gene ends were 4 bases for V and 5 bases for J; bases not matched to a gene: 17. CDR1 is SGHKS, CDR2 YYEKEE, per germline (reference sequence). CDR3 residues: CASSPPNPSSGGFDEQYF. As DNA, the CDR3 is TGTGCCAGCAGCCCACCCAACCCTTCTAGCGGGGGGTTCGACGAGCAGTACTTC.

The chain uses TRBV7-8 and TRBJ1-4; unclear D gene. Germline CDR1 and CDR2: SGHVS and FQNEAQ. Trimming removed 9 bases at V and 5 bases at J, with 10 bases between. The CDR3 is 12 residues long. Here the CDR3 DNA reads TGTGCCAGTACTGGAGGGAATGAAAAACTGTTTTTT. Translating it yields CASTGGNEKLFF.

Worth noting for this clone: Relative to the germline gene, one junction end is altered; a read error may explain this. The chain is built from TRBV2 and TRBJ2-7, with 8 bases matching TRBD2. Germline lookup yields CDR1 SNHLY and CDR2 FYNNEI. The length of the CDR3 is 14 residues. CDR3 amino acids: CAGRTGGSSYEQYF. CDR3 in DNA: TGTGCCGGCAGGACGGGGGGGAGCTCCTACGAGCAGTACTTC.

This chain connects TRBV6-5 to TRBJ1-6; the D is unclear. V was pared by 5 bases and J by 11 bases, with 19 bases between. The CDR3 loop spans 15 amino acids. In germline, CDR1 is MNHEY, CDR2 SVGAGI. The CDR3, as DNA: TGTGCCAGCAGTCCCCGGGCCCCAGGAGGTACACCCCTCCACTTT. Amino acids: CASSPRAPGGTPLHF.

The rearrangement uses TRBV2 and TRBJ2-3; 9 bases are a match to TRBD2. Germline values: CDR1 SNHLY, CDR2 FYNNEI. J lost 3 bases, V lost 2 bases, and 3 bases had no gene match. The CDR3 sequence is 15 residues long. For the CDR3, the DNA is TGTGCCAGCAGTGAACCTAGCGGGGTAACAGATACGCAGTATTTT. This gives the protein CASSEPSGVTDTQYF.

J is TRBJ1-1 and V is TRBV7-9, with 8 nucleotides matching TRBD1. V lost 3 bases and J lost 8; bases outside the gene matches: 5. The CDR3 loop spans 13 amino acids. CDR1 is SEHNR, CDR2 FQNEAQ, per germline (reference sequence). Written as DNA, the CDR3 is TGTGCCAGCAGCTTGGCAGGGGGCGGAGAAGCTTTCTTT. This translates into CASSLAGGGEAFF.

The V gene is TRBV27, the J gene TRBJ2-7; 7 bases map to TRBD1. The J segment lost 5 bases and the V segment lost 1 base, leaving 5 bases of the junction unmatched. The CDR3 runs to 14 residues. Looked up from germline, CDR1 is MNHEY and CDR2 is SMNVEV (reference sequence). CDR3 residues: CASSLFDREDEQYF. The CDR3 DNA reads TGTGCCAGCAGTTTATTCGACAGGGAAGACGAGCAGTACTTC.

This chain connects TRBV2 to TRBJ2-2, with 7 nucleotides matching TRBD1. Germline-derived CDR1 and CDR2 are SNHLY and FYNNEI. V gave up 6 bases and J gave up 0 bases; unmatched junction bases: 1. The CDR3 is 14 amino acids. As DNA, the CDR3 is TGTGCCAGCAGGGACAGGACGAACACCGGGGAGCTGTTTTTT. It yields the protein CASRDRTNTGELFF.

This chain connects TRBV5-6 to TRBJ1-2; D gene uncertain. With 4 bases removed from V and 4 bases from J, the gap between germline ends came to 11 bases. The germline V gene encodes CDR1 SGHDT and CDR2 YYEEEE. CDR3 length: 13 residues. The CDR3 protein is CASSPSPSYGYTF. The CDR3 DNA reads TGTGCCAGCAGCCCAAGCCCGAGCTATGGCTACACCTTC.

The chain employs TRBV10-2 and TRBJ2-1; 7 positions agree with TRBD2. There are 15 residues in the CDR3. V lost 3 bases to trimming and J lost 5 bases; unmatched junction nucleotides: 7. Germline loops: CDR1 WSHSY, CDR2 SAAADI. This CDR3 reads CASSEHFTSDNEQFF. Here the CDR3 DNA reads TGCGCCAGCAGTGAACACTTCACTAGCGACAATGAGCAGTTCTTC.

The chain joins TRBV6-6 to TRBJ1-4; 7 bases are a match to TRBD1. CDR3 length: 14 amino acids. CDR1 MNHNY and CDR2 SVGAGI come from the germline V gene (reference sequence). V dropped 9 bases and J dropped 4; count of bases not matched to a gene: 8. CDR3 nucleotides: TGTGCCAGGAGCAATACAGGGGATAATGAAAAACTGTTTTTT. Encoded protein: CARSNTGDNEKLFF.

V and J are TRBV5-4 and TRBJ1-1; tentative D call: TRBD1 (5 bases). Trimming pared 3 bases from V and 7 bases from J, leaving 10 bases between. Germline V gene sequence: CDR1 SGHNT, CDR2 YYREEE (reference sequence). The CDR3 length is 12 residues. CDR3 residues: CASSWEDSEAFF. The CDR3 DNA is TGTGCCAGCAGCTGGGAAGACAGTGAAGCTTTCTTT.